The 27 T cell receptor beta chains below come from one sample, sequenced in a study of blood T cell repertoires in COVID-19. TCRdb keeps only in-frame clones here, not all; method: immunoSEQ multiplex PCR. The repertoire holds 250,000 to 300,000 clones, with around four fifths as singletons. The sequenced sample was peripheral blood. The origin of the receptors is a man between 60 and 70 years old who had recovered from COVID-19.

V usage is TRBV5-1 and J usage is TRBJ1-5, with 7 bases lining up with TRBD1. The CDR3 has 16 amino acids. Per germline, CDR1 SGHRS and CDR2 YFSETQ. J gave up 3 bases and V 0 bases, and 6 bases lay outside the gene matches. The CDR3 region is CASSLAPGQYNQPQHF. The CDR3 bases are TGCGCCAGCAGCTTGGCTCCGGGACAGTACAATCAGCCCCAGCATTTT.

J is TRBJ1-5 and V is TRBV19; D may be TRBD1 (5 bases). This CDR3 spans 15 amino acids. V shed 1 base and J shed 7 bases, with 14 bases lying between them. The germline gives CDR1 LNHDA, CDR2 SQIVND (reference sequence). CDR3: CASSIGESGGQPQHF. The CDR3 nucleotides read TGTGCCAGTAGTATAGGGGAATCGGGGGGGCAGCCCCAGCATTTT.

This chain connects TRBV24-1 to TRBJ1-2; 9 bases map to TRBD1. J lost 3 bases, V lost 4 bases, and 5 bases had no gene match. The CDR3 has 15 residues. Germline loops: CDR1 KGHDR, CDR2 SFDVKD. CDR3 nucleotide sequence: TGTGCCACCAGTGACCCCGGGACAGGGCACTATGGCTACACCTTC. It yields the protein CATSDPGTGHYGYTF.

The chain uses TRBV5-1 and TRBJ2-7; 7 nucleotides agree with TRBD1. Germline loops: CDR1 SGHRS, CDR2 YFSETQ. J gave up 0 bases and V 2 bases, and 8 bases lay outside the gene matches. The CDR3 covers 16 residues. In nucleotides, the CDR3 is TGCGCCAGCAGCTTAAAGGGGGACAGCTACTCCTACGAGCAGTACTTC. It translates to CASSLKGDSYSYEQYF.

V and J are TRBV16 and TRBJ2-1; TRBD2 agrees at 9 bases. This CDR3 is 14 amino acids long. Trimming at V came to 3 bases and at J to 11 bases, leaving 8 bases not matched to a gene. CDR1 KGHSY and CDR2 FQNENV come from the germline V gene. The CDR3 region has the DNA TGTGCCAGCAGCCATTACCAGCTAGCGGGGAAGCAGTTCTTC. This encodes CASSHYQLAGKQFF.

The rearrangement links TRBV11-2 to TRBJ2-6; TRBD1 agrees at 8 bases. CDR1 SGHAT and CDR2 FQNNGV come from the germline V gene. This CDR3 contains 18 residues. J gave up 0 bases and V 2 bases, and 6 bases lay outside the gene matches. The chain's CDR3 is CASSLSQGAISGANVLTF. The CDR3, as DNA: TGTGCCAGCAGCTTAAGTCAGGGGGCGATCTCTGGGGCCAACGTCCTGACTTTC.

V usage is TRBV7-9 and J usage is TRBJ2-1, with 10 bases that match TRBD1. Germline V gives CDR1 SEHNR, CDR2 FQNEAQ (reference sequence). The CDR3 has 17 residues. The junction had 15 bases not matched to a gene; V was cut back by 8 bases and J by 5 bases. The CDR3 nucleotides read TGTGCCAGCGGCTCCCAGTGGTCTGGACAGGGGGACAATGAGCAGTTCTTC. The encoded protein is CASGSQWSGQGDNEQFF.

The count of this clone is one. The chain recombines TRBV5-4 with TRBJ2-1, with 7 bases identical to TRBD2. The V and J ends lost 4 bases and 2 bases, in that order; junction bases with no gene match: 6. This CDR3 spans 15 amino acids. The germline CDR1 and CDR2 sequences are SGHNT and YYREEE (reference sequence). CDR3 in amino acids: CASSGSGKTYNEQFF. The CDR3 nucleotides are TGTGCCAGCAGCGGAAGCGGGAAGACCTACAATGAGCAGTTCTTC. Filled out from reference TRBV5-4 and TRBJ2-1, the complete variable domain reads ETGVTQSPTHLIKTRGQQVTLRCSSQSGHNTVSWYQQALGQGPQFIFQYYREEENGRGNFPPRFSGLQFPNYSSELNVNALELDDSALYLCASSGSGKTYNEQFFGPGTRLTVL.

The chain carries TRBV18 and TRBJ2-1, with 8 nucleotides matching TRBD2. CDR3 length: 12 residues. CDR1 KGHSH and CDR2 LQKENI come from the germline V gene. The ends lost 6 bases at V and 8 bases at J; junction bases unmatched: 3. The CDR3, as DNA: TGTGCCAGCTCTTCGGGGGGGGATGAGCAGTTCTTC. Residues: CASSSGGDEQFF.

The chain joins TRBV19 to TRBJ1-6; D uncertain. The germline CDR1 and CDR2 sequences are LNHDA and SQIVND (reference sequence). V shed 0 bases and J shed 13 bases, with 10 bases lying between them. This CDR3 is 13 amino acids long. The CDR3 DNA reads as TGTGCCAGTAGTATAGACCCTCGGGATCCCCTCCACTTT. Its protein is CASSIDPRDPLHF.

CDR3 sequence reads: CASSMGSSPSSYNEQFF. Written as DNA, the CDR3 is TGTGCCAGTAGTATGGGCAGCTCCCCAAGCTCCTACAATGAGCAGTTCTTC. The chain carries TRBV19 and TRBJ2-1; D ambiguous. The germline V gene encodes CDR1 LNHDA and CDR2 SQIVND (reference sequence). CDR3 size: 17 residues. Trimming removed 3 bases from V and 0 bases from J, with 15 bases in between.

The chain carries TRBV11-2 and TRBJ1-3, with TRBD1 matching 7 bases. Germline V gene lookup returns CDR1 SGHAT and CDR2 FQNNGV. V shed 5 bases and J 7 bases; nucleotides not matched to a gene: 8. There are 14 residues in the CDR3. The CDR3 nucleotides read TGTGCCAGCAGCCACCCCCAGACAGGGAACACCATATATTTT. Translated, it gives CASSHPQTGNTIYF.

The V gene is TRBV20-1, the J gene TRBJ2-1; the match to TRBD2 covers 10 bases. There are 12 residues in the CDR3. After removal of 3 bases from V and 11 bases from J, the junction contained 4 bases not matched to a gene. In germline, CDR1 is DFQATT, CDR2 SNEGSKA (reference sequence). The CDR3 DNA sequence: TGCAGTGCTAGTACTAGCGGGGACCAGCAGTTCTTC. It yields the protein CSASTSGDQQFF.

The chain combines TRBV25-1 with TRBJ2-3; 12 nucleotides align to TRBD2. The trim removed 3 bases at V and 3 bases at J, leaving 1 base unmatched. This CDR3 comprises 15 residues. The germline CDR1 and CDR2 sequences are MGHDK and SYGVNS. The CDR3 nucleotides are TGTGCCAGCAGTGAGACTAGCGGGAGAACAGATACGCAGTATTTT. Its translation: CASSETSGRTDTQYF.

The V call is TRBV27, the J call TRBJ2-1, with 13 bases aligning to TRBD2. This CDR3 contains 20 residues. CDR1 is MNHEY, CDR2 SMNVEV, per germline (reference sequence). V was pared by 2 bases and J by 0 bases, with 10 bases of the junction left unmatched. CDR3 sequence (DNA): TGTGCCAGCAGTTTACTTAGACTAGCGGGAGGAACTTCCTCCTACAATGAGCAGTTCTTC. Translating it yields CASSLLRLAGGTSSYNEQFF.

The rearrangement joins TRBV6-5 to TRBJ1-2; D perhaps matches TRBD1 (6 bases). V was trimmed by 6 bases and J by 4 bases, leaving 15 bases between them. The CDR3 is 14 residues long. From germline, CDR1 is MNHEY and CDR2 SVGAGI. CDR3 sequence: CASRPQGIGYGYTF. The DNA for the CDR3 is TGTGCCAGCAGGCCACAGGGTATTGGCTATGGCTACACCTTC.

This chain uses TRBV19 with TRBJ2-3; 13 nucleotides agree with TRBD2. The CDR3 loop spans 16 amino acids. The junction had 6 bases not matched to a gene; V was cut back by 6 bases and J by 3 bases. Per germline, CDR1 LNHDA and CDR2 SQIVND (reference sequence). The CDR3 loop reads CASSPLAGGRTDTQYF. The DNA of the CDR3 is TGTGCCAGTAGCCCACTAGCGGGGGGGCGTACAGATACGCAGTATTTT.

The chain carries TRBV19 and TRBJ2-2, with D possibly being TRBD2 (6 bases). V lost 2 bases, J lost 0 bases, and 22 bases lay in between. Germline V gene sequence: CDR1 LNHDA, CDR2 SQIVND (reference sequence). The CDR3 has 20 amino acids. This CDR3 is CASSILGWGGKPANTGELFF. The DNA for the CDR3 is TGTGCCAGTAGTATATTAGGCTGGGGCGGGAAACCCGCGAACACCGGGGAGCTGTTTTTT.

The chain carries TRBV15 and TRBJ1-5; maybe TRBD1 (5 bases). V was clipped by 1 base and J by 5 bases, with 21 bases between them. The germline gives CDR1 LNHNV, CDR2 YYDKDF (reference sequence). This CDR3 region has 18 residues. CDR3 sequence: CATSRAAALRGSYQPQHF. For the CDR3, the DNA is TGTGCCACCAGCAGAGCAGCCGCCCTCCGGGGGTCCTATCAGCCCCAGCATTTT.

The chain joins TRBV2 to TRBJ1-3; unclear D gene. The CDR3 runs 14 residues. Trimming removed 6 bases at V and 0 bases at J, with 9 bases between. CDR1 and CDR2 (germline): SNHLY, FYNNEI. CDR3 amino acids: CASRSGSSGNTIYF. CDR3 nucleotide sequence: TGTGCCAGCAGGTCAGGAAGCTCTGGAAACACCATATATTTT.

This chain links TRBV3-1 (or the pseudogene TRBV3-2) with TRBJ2-1, with D possibly matching TRBD2 (6 bases). V lost 1 base and J lost 5, with 15 bases in between. The CDR3 length is 16 residues. CDR1 LGHDT and CDR2 YNNKEL come from the germline V gene (reference sequence). The CDR3 protein is CASSQGFSGLNNEQFF. CDR3 sequence (DNA): TGTGCCAGCAGCCAAGGTTTTAGCGGTTTAAACAATGAGCAGTTCTTC.

The table lists this clone with a count of one. The chain recombines TRBV3-1 (or the pseudogene TRBV3-2) with TRBJ2-7; 7 bases fit TRBD1. The germline V gene encodes CDR1 LGHDT and CDR2 YNNKEL (reference sequence). The CDR3 sequence is 15 residues long. With V trimmed by 2 bases and J by 0 bases, 4 bases remained unmatched. The CDR3 protein is CASSQITGASYEQYF. The CDR3 DNA follows: TGTGCCAGCAGCCAAATTACAGGGGCCTCCTACGAGCAGTACTTC.

The chain is built from TRBV6-5 and TRBJ2-7; maybe TRBD2 (6 bases). V was pared by 2 bases and J by 4 bases, with 15 bases between. The V gene's germline CDR1 is MNHEY and CDR2 SVGAGI. This CDR3 region has 15 residues. In DNA form, the CDR3 reads TGTGCCAGCAGTTACCGCGGACCTGGGGGGTACGAGCAGTACTTC. Translating gives CASSYRGPGGYEQYF.

The chain couples TRBV6-1 to TRBJ2-3; 8 bases are shared with TRBD1. CDR3 size: 16 residues. The ends lost 4 bases at V and 7 bases at J; junction bases unmatched: 13. Germline V gives CDR1 MNHNS, CDR2 SASEGT. DNA for the CDR3: TGTGCCAGCAGTGGGACAGGGCTTTCCCCGCCGTATACGCAGTATTTT. This codes for CASSGTGLSPPYTQYF.

Remarks on this clone: This specimen includes other DNA sequences encoding the same CDR3. The chain carries TRBV27 and TRBJ2-5; TRBD1 is a possible D gene (6 bases). V lost 0 bases and J 4 bases, leaving 9 bases between the germline ends. The CDR3 spans 14 residues. Germline CDR1 reads MNHEY; CDR2 reads SMNVEV (reference sequence). The CDR3 is CASSLSGRGETQYF. For the CDR3, the DNA is TGTGCCAGCAGTTTATCGGGCAGGGGAGAGACCCAGTACTTC.

The chain combines TRBV18 with TRBJ2-7, with D uncertain. Germline V gene sequence: CDR1 KGHSH, CDR2 LQKENI. The CDR3 is 14 amino acids. V was cut by 6 bases and J by 0 bases, with 12 bases left in between. The CDR3 is CASSRQPNSYEQYF. The CDR3 bases are TGTGCCAGCTCGCGACAACCTAACTCCTACGAGCAGTACTTC. The variable domain in full, with the rest retrieved from reference TRBV18 and TRBJ2-7, is NAGVMQNPRHLVRRRGQEARLRCSPMKGHSHVYWYRQLPEEGLKFMVYLQKENIIDESGMPKERFSAEFPKEGPSILRIQQVVRGDSAAYFCASSRQPNSYEQYFGPGTRLTVT.

The rearrangement joins TRBV12-3 or TRBV12-4 to TRBJ2-7; perhaps TRBD2 as D (6 bases). The CDR3 runs 13 residues. The V and J ends lost 0 bases and 6 bases respectively, with 9 bases between them. The CDR3 sequence is CASSLAEGGEQYF. CDR3 coding DNA: TGTGCCAGCAGTTTAGCGGAGGGTGGCGAGCAGTACTTC.